Listed below are T cell receptor beta chains from one sample, sequenced in a study of Tregs in tolerant kidney transplant recipients. Clones were read by immunoSEQ multiplex PCR, and TCRdb kept only the in-frame ones, dropping some. The table records about 240,000 clones, about 80% of them present only once. The material sequenced was CD4+ T cells from blood. The source is a human donor in good health. The CDR3 runs from the conserved cysteine through the conserved F or W. The order of the fields is D gene, CDR3 length, clone size, J gene, V gene, CDR3 DNA, CDR3 protein. A D gene is named only where the DNA matches it firmly. Clone size is shown for a subset of rows, as once, few, many or a class of expanded clone.

NA 15 NA TRBJ1-3 TRBV2 TGTGCCAGCAGTGAGCAGGCGGTCTCTGGAAACACCATATATTTT CASSEQAVSGNTIYF
TRBD1 15 NA TRBJ2-1 TRBV6-5 TGTGCCAGCAAAACATGGGGAGACAGGGGTGATGAGCAGTTCTTC CASKTWGDRGDEQFF
NA 19 NA TRBJ1-4 TRBV9 TGTGCCAGCAGCGTAGGGTTCAGGGGAGGGACTCGAACTAATGAAAAACTGTTTTTT CASSVGFRGGTRTNEKLFF
NA 12 NA TRBJ2-3 TRBV29-1 TGCAGCCTAAAACAGGGCCCAGATACGCAGTATTTT CSLKQGPDTQYF
TRBD1 14 NA TRBJ2-5 TRBV9 TGTGCCAGCAGTATGACAGGGTTCCAAGAGACCCAGTACTTC CASSMTGFQETQYF
NA 17 once TRBJ1-1 TRBV28 TGTGCCAGCCGTTATAGGGCAGGGCGGATGGGTGGAACTGAAGCTTTCTTT CASRYRAGRMGGTEAFF
NA 15 once TRBJ2-5 TRBV28 TGTGCCAGCAGTTTGGGCTTCGGGGCCGGGGAGACCCAGTACTTC CASSLGFGAGETQYF
NA 13 NA TRBJ1-5 TRBV5-6 TGTGCCAGCAGCCTCCGGGTTGGAGAGCCCCAGCATTTT CASSLRVGEPQHF
TRBD1 14 NA TRBJ2-3 TRBV6-6 TGTGCCAGCAGGGTCATACAGGGGACAGATACGCAGTATTTT CASRVIQGTDTQYF
NA 15 NA TRBJ1-1 TRBV6-5 TGTGCCAGCAGTTACTCTACCAGGCCCAACACTGAAGCTTTCTTT CASSYSTRPNTEAFF
NA 15 NA TRBJ2-3 TRBV7-9 TGTGCCAGCAGCTATAGCGGAACTAGCACAGATACGCAGTATTTT CASSYSGTSTDTQYF